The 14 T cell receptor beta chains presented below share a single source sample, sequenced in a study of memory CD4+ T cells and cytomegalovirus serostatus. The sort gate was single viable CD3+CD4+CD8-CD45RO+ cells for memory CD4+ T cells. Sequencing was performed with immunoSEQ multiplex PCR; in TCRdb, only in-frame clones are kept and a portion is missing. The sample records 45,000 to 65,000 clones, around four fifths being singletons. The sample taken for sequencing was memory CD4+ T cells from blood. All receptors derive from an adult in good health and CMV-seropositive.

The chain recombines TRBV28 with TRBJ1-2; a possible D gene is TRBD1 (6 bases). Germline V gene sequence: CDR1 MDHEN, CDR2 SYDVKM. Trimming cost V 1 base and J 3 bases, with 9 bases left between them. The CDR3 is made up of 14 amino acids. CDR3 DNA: TGTGCCAGCAGTTTATACAGGGATGACTATGGCTACACCTTC. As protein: CASSLYRDDYGYTF.

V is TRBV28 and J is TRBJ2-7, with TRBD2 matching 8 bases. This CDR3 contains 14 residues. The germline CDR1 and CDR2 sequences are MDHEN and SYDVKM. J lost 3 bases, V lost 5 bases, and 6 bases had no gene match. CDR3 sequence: CASSIPGLGYEQYF. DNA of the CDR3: TGTGCCAGCAGTATACCGGGACTAGGCTACGAGCAGTACTTC.

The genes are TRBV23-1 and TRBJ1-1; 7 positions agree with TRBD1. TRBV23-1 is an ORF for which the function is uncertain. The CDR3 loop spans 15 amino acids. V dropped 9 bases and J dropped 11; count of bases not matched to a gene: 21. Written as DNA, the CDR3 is TGCGCCAGTAAATACCTTTCGGAGGCAGGGGGTTTCGCTTTCTTT. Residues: CASKYLSEAGGFAFF.

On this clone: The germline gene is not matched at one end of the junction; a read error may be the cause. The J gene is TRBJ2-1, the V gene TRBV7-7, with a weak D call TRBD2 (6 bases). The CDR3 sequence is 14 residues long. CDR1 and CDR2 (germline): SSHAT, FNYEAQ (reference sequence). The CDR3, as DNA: TGTGCTAGCAGCTTAGTCTTTGGAGGGAATGAGCAGTTCTTC. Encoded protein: CASSLVFGGNEQFF.

The CDR3 DNA reads as TGTGCCAGCAGCTTAGAAGGCAGGGGAATTAATGAAAAACTGTTTTTT. It yields the protein CASSLEGRGINEKLFF. The V gene is TRBV7-9, the J gene TRBJ1-4; D possibly corresponds to TRBD1 (6 bases). The CDR3 runs 16 residues. Germline V gives CDR1 SEHNR, CDR2 FQNEAQ (reference sequence). V lost 1 base and J 4 bases, leaving 13 bases between the germline ends.

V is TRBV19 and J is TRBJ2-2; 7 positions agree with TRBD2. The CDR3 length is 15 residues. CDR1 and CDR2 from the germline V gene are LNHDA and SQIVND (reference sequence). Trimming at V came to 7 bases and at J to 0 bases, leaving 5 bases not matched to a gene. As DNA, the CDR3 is TGTGCCAGTAAAAGCGGGGCCGCGAACACCGGGGAGCTGTTTTTT. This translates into CASKSGAANTGELFF.

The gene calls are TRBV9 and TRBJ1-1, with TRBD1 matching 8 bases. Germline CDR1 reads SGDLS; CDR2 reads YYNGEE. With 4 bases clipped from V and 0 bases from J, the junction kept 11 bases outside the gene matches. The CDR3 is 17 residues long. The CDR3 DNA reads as TGTGCCAGCAGCCCTGGGGCCCAGGGGGCGATGAACACTGAAGCTTTCTTT. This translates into CASSPGAQGAMNTEAFF.

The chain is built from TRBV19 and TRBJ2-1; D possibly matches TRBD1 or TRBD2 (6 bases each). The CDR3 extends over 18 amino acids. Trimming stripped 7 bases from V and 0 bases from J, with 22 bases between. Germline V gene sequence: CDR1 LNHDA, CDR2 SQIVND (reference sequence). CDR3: CASMEGGIGGSSYNEQFF. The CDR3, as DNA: TGTGCCAGTATGGAAGGGGGGATAGGGGGGAGCTCCTACAATGAGCAGTTCTTC.

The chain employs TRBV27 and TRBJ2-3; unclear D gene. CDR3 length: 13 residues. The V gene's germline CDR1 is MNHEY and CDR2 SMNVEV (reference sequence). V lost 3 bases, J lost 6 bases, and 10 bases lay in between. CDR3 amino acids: CASSFRDLDTQYF. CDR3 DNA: TGTGCCAGCAGTTTCCGCGATTTGGATACGCAGTATTTT.

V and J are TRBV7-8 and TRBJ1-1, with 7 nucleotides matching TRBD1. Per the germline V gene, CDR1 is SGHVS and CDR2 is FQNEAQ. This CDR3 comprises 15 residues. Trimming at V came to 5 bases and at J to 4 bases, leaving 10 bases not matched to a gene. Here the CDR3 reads CASSPRQGLSTEAFF. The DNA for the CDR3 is TGTGCCAGCAGCCCTAGACAGGGATTGAGCACTGAAGCTTTCTTT. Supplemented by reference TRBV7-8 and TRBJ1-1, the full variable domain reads GAGVSQSPRYKVAKRGQDVALRCDPISGHVSLFWYQQALGQGPEFLTYFQNEAQLDKSGLPSDRFFAERPEGSVSTLKIQRTQQEDSAVYLCASSPRQGLSTEAFFGQGTRLTVV.

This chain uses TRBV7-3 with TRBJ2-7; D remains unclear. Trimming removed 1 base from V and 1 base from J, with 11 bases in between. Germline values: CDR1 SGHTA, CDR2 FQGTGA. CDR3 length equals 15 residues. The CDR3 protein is CASSLMVGQSYEQYF. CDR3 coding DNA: TGTGCCAGCAGCTTAATGGTAGGGCAGTCCTACGAGCAGTACTTC.

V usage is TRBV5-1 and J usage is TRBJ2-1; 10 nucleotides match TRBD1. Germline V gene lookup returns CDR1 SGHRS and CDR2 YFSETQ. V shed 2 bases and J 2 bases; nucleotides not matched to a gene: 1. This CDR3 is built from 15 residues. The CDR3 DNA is TGCGCCAGCAGCTTCGGACAGGGGGCCTACAATGAGCAGTTCTTC. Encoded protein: CASSFGQGAYNEQFF.

CDR3 sequence: CASSQDRTRQETQYF. The CDR3 nucleotides read TGTGCCAGCAGCCAAGATCGGACCCGGCAAGAGACCCAGTACTTC. V usage is TRBV14 and J usage is TRBJ2-5; D uncertain. The V gene lost 0 bases and the J gene lost 2 bases, with 10 bases spanning the gap. Germline CDR1 reads SGHDN; CDR2 reads FVKESK. The CDR3 covers 15 residues.

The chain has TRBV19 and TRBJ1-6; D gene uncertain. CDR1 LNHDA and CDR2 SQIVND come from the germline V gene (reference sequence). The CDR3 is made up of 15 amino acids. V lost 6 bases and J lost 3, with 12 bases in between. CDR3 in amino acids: CASSNGRNYNSPLHF. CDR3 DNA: TGTGCCAGTAGCAACGGGAGGAACTATAATTCACCCCTCCACTTT.